Detailed here is one T cell receptor (beta chain). Per the authors' pipeline: Amplification from reference gene primers served as the basis for estimated nucleated cell counts. Libraries were prepared by immunoSEQ multiplex PCR; TCRdb keeps only in-frame clonotypes and omits some of them. The V and J calls and clone size were taken over from that table, and D and trimming were inferred from the DNA. The repertoire holds under 500,000 clones, with 80% to 90% as singletons. The data stem from a study of blood T cell repertoires in COVID-19. About the study: Samples of COVID-19 (acute and convalescent) were obtained from the United States, Italy and Spain. The cDNA or gDNA used as material had been derived from T cells, B-cell-depleted T cells, or PBMCs.

The length of the CDR3 is 13 residues. Germline V lookup: CDR1 MDHEN, CDR2 SYDVKM. Trimming cost V 7 bases and J 1 base, with 10 bases left between them. The rearrangement joins TRBV28 to TRBJ1-1; D is unresolved. The clonotype comes from a woman in her 30s with acute or convalescent COVID-19. The specimen was peripheral blood. CDR3 region: CASKSGGNTEAFF. Written as DNA, the CDR3 is TGTGCCAGCAAGAGCGGCGGGAACACTGAAGCTTTCTTT.